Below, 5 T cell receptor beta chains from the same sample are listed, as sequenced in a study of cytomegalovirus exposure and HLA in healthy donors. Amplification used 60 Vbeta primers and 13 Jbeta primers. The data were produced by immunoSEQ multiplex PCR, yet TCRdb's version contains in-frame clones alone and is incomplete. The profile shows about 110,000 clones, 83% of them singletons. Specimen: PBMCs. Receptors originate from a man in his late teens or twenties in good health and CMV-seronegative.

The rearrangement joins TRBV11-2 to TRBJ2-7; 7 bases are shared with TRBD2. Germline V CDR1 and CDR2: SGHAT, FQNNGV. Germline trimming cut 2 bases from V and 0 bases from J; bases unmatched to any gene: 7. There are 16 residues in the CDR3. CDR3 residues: CASSLWGRESSYEQYF. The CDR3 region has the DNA TGTGCCAGCAGCTTATGGGGGAGGGAAAGCTCCTACGAGCAGTACTTC.

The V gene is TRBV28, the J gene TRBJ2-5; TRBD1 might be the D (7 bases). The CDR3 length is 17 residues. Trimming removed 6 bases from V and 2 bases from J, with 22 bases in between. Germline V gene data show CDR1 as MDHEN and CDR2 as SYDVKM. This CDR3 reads CASSPSLEGAPQETQYF. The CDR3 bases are TGTGCCAGCAGCCCCTCCCTGGAGGGGGCTCCTCAAGAGACCCAGTACTTC.

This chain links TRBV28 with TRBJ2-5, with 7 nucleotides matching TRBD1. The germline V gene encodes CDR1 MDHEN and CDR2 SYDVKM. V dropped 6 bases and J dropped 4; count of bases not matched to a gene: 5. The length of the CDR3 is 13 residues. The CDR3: CASRSQGPETQYF. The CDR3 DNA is TGTGCCAGCAGGTCACAGGGGCCAGAGACCCAGTACTTC.

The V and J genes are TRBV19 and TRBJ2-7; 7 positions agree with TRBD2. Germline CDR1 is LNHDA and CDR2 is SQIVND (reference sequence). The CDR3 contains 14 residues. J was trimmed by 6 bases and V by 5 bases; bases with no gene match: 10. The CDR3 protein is CASSVRDYLSEQYF. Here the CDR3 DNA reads TGTGCCAGTAGTGTCCGGGACTACCTTTCCGAGCAGTACTTC.

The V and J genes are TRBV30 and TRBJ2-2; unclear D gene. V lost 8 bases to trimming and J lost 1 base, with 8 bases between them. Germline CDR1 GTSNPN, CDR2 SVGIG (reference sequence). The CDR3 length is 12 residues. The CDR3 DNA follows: TGTGCCCCCCCCCGGAACACCGGGGAGCTGTTTTTT. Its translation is CAPPRNTGELFF.